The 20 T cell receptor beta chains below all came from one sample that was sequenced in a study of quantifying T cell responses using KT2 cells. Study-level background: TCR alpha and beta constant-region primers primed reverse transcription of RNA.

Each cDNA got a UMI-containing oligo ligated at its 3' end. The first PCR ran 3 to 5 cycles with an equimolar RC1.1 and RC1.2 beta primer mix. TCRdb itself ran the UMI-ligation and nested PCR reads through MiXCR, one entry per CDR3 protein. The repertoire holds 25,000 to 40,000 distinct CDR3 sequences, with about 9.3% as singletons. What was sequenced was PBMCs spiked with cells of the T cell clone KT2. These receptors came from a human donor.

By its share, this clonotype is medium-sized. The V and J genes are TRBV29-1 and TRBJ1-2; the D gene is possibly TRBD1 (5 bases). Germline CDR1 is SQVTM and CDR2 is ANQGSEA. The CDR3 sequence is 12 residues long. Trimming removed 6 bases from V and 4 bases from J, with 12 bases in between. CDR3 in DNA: TGCAGCGTCGGACAAACAGGCTATGGCTACACCTTC. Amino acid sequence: CSVGQTGYGYTF.

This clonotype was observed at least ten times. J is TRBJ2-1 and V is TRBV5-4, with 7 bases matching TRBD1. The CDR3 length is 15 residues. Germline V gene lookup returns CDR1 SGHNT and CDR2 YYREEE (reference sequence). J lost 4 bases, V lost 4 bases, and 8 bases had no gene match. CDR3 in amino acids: CASSPGTDYYNEQFF. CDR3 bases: TGTGCCAGCAGCCCCGGGACAGACTATTACAATGAGCAGTTCTTC.

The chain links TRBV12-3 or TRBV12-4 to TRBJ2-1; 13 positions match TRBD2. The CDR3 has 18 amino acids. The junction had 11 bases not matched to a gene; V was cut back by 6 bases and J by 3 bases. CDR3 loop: CASSDGLTSGGYYNEQFF. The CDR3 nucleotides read TGTGCCAGCAGCGATGGTTTGACTAGCGGGGGGTACTACAATGAGCAGTTCTTC.

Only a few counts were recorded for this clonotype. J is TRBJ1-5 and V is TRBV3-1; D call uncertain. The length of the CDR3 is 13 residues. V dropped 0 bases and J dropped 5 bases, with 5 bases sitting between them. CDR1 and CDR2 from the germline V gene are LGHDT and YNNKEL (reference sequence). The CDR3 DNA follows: TGTGCCAGCAGCCAAGAATGGGATCAGCCCCAGCATTTT. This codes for CASSQEWDQPQHF.

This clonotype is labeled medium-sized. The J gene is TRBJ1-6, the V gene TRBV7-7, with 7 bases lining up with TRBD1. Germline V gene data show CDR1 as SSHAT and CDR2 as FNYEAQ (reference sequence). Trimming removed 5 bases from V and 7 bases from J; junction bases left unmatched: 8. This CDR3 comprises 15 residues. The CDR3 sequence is CASSQSDRENSPLHF. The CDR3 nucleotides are TGTGCCAGCAGCCAAAGCGACAGGGAGAATTCACCCCTCCACTTT.

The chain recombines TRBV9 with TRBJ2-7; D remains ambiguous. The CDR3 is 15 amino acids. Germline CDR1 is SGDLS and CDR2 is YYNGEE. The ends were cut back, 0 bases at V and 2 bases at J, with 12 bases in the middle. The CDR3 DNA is TGTGCCAGCAGCGTAGAGGGCAACGGCGCCTACGAGCAGTACTTC. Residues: CASSVEGNGAYEQYF. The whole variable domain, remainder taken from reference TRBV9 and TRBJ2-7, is DSGVTQTPKHLITATGQRVTLRCSPRSGDLSVYWYQQSLDQGLQFLIQYYNGEERAKGNILERFSAQQFPDLHSELNLSSLELGDSALYFCASSVEGNGAYEQYFGPGTRLTVT.

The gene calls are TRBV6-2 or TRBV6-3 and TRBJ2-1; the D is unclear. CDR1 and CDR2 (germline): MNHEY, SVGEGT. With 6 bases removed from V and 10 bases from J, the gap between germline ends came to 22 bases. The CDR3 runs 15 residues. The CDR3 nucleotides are TGTGCCAGCAGAGGGTGGAACCCCCTGGCCAGGGAGCAGTTCTTC. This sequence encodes CASRGWNPLAREQFF.

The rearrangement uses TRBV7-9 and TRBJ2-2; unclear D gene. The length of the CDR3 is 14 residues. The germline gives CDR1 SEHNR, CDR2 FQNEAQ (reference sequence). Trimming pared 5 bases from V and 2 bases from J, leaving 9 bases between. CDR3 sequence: CASSHSFNTGELFF. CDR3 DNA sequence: TGTGCCAGCAGCCACAGCTTTAACACCGGGGAGCTGTTTTTT.

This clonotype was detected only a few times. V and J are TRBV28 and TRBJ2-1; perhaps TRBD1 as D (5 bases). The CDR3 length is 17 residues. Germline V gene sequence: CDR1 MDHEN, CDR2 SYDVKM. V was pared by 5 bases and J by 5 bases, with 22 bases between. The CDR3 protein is CASSPDSPGFVNNEQFF. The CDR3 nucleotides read TGTGCCAGCAGTCCCGACTCCCCAGGGTTCGTCAACAATGAGCAGTTCTTC.

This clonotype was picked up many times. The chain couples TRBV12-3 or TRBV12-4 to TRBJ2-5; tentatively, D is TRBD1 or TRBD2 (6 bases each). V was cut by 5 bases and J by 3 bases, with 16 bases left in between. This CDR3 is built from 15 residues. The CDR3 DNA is TGTGCCAGCAGTGAGGGGGGACTGAGGGAAGAGACCCAGTACTTC. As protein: CASSEGGLREETQYF.

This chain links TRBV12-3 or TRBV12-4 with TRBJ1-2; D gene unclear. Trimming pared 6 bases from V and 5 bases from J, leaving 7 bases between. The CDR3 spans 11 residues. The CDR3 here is CASSQSYGYTF. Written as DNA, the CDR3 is TGTGCCAGCAGCCAATCATATGGCTACACCTTC.

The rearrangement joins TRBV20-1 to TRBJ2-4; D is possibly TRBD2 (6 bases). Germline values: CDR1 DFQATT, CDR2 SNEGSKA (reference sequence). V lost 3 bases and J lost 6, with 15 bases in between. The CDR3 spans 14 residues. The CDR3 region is CSAREGRELNIQYF. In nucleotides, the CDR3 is TGCAGTGCTAGGGAAGGACGGGAGTTAAACATTCAGTACTTC.

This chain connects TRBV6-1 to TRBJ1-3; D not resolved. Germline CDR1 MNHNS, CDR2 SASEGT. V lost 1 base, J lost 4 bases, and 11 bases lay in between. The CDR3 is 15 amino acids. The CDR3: CASSEDQEWGNTIYF. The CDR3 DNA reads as TGTGCCAGCAGTGAAGATCAGGAGTGGGGAAACACCATATATTTT.

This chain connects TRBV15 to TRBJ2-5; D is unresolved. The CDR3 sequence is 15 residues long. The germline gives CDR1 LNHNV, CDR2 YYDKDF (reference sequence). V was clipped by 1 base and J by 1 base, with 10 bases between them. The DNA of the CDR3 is TGTGCCACCAGCAGAGGAGGCAATACCCAAGAGACCCAGTACTTC. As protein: CATSRGGNTQETQYF.

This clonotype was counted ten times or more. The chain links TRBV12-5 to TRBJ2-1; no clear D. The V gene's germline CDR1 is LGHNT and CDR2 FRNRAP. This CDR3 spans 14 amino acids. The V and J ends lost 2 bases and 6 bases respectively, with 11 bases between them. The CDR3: CASGLINSFNEQFF. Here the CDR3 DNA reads TGTGCTAGTGGTTTGATAAATAGCTTCAATGAGCAGTTCTTC.

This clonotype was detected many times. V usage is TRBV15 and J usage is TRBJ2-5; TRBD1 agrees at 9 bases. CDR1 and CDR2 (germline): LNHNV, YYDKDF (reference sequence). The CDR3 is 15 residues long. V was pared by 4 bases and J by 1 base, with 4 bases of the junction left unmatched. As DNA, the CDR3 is TGTGCCACCAGCAAGGACAGGGGTATCCAAGAGACCCAGTACTTC. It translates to CATSKDRGIQETQYF.

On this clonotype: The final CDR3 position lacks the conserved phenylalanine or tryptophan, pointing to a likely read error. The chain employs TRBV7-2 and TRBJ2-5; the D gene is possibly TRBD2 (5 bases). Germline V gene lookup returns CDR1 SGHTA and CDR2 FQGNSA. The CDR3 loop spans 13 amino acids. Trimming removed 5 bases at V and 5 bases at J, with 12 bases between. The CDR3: CASSPGTRETQYL. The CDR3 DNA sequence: TGTGCCAGCAGCCCGGGAACACGGGAGACCCAGTACTTA.

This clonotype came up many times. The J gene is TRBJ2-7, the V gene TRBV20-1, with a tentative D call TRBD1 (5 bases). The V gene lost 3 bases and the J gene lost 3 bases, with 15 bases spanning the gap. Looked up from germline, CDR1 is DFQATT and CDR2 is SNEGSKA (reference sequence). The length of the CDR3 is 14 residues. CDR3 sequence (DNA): TGCAGTGCTAGTGGTGCAGGGTGGCTCTACGAGCAGTACTTC. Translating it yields CSASGAGWLYEQYF.

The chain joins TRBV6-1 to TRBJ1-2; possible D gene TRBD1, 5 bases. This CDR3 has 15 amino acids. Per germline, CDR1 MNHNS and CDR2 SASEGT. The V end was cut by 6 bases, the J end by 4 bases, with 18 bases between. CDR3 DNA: TGTGCCAGCAGCCTCGAAAGGGAGACAGTCTATGGCTACACCTTC. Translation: CASSLERETVYGYTF.

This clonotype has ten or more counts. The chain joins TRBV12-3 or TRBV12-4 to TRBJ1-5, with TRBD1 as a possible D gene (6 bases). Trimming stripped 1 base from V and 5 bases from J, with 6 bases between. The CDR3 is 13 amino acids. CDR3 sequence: CASSLGTDQPQHF. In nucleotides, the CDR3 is TGTGCCAGCAGTTTAGGGACAGATCAGCCCCAGCATTTT.